The 21 T cell receptor beta chains listed next were all sequenced from one sample in a study of control samples from healthy donors and cancer patients. TCRdb keeps only in-frame clones here, not all; method: immunoSEQ multiplex PCR. The sample contains roughly 170,000 clones, around 90% of which appear only once. Sequencing was carried out using blood. Every receptor here comes from a woman aged 25 to 45 in good health.

The CDR3 region has the DNA TGTGCCAGCAGCTTATCAGACAGGTCGTATGGCTACACCTTC. Its protein is CASSLSDRSYGYTF. The V gene is TRBV7-9, the J gene TRBJ1-2, with D tentatively TRBD1 (6 bases). The CDR3 is 14 residues long. Trimming took off 2 bases at V and 5 bases at J, with 12 bases between the two ends. Germline V lookup: CDR1 SEHNR, CDR2 FQNEAQ (reference sequence).

This chain links TRBV19 with TRBJ2-1; D unresolved. This CDR3 spans 16 amino acids. Per the germline V gene, CDR1 is LNHDA and CDR2 is SQIVND (reference sequence). V gave up 5 bases and J gave up 2 bases, with 16 bases separating them. CDR3 sequence (DNA): TGTGCCAGTAGTGTTCTTGGCGCGATTACCTACAATGAGCAGTTCTTC. Its translation: CASSVLGAITYNEQFF.

The chain has TRBV27 and TRBJ2-7, with D maybe TRBD1 (6 bases). Per germline, CDR1 MNHEY and CDR2 SMNVEV (reference sequence). The CDR3 totals 15 residues. Here the CDR3 DNA reads TGTGCCGGCAGTTCTATAACGGGACAAGATCACGAGCAGTACGTC. Protein: CAGSSITGQDHEQYV.

V usage is TRBV19 and J usage is TRBJ2-5; 7 nucleotides align to TRBD2. This CDR3 contains 16 residues. Looked up from germline, CDR1 is LNHDA and CDR2 is SQIVND (reference sequence). V was clipped by 2 bases and J by 2 bases; unmatched bases: 8. The CDR3 loop is CASSITFLAVQETQYF. CDR3 bases: TGTGCCAGTAGTATAACATTCCTAGCGGTTCAAGAGACCCAGTACTTC. Full variable domain (outside the CDR3, taken from reference TRBV19 and TRBJ2-5): DGGITQSPKYLFRKEGQNVTLSCEQNLNHDAMYWYRQDPGQGLRLIYYSQIVNDFQKGDIAEGYSVSREKKESFPLTVTSAQKNPTAFYLCASSITFLAVQETQYFGPGTRLLVL.

The chain couples TRBV19 to TRBJ2-5, with 11 nucleotides matching TRBD2. The CDR3 is 17 amino acids. Trimming at V came to 0 bases and at J to 4 bases, leaving 7 bases not matched to a gene. Germline CDR1 is LNHDA and CDR2 is SQIVND (reference sequence). The CDR3: CASSIDPPSGGRETQYF. The CDR3 nucleotides are TGTGCCAGTAGTATAGATCCTCCTAGCGGGGGGCGAGAGACCCAGTACTTC. The full variable domain, rest sourced from reference TRBV19 and TRBJ2-5, is DGGITQSPKYLFRKEGQNVTLSCEQNLNHDAMYWYRQDPGQGLRLIYYSQIVNDFQKGDIAEGYSVSREKKESFPLTVTSAQKNPTAFYLCASSIDPPSGGRETQYFGPGTRLLVL.

The chain combines TRBV3-1 (or the pseudogene TRBV3-2) with TRBJ1-5; a possible D gene is TRBD1 (5 bases). Germline CDR1 reads LGHDT; CDR2 reads YNNKEL (reference sequence). V lost 2 bases to trimming and J lost 5 bases, with 13 bases between them. This CDR3 has 15 amino acids. CDR3 nucleotide sequence: TGTGCCAGCAGCCAAAATGGGGGGGGTTATCAGCCCCAGCATTTT. Residues: CASSQNGGGYQPQHF.

The CDR3: CASSIGQGQVNEQFF. In DNA, the CDR3 is TGTGCCAGTAGTATAGGCCAGGGGCAGGTGAATGAGCAGTTCTTC. The chain is built from TRBV19 and TRBJ2-1, with a tentative D call TRBD1 (6 bases). Germline-derived CDR1 and CDR2 are LNHDA and SQIVND (reference sequence). This CDR3 is built from 15 residues. Trimming shortened V by 1 base and J by 7 bases, and 14 bases separated the two germline ends.

This sequence joins TRBV5-4 and TRBJ1-6; D unclear. The germline V and J ends were trimmed by 1 base and 8 bases, with 10 bases remaining between them. Germline-derived CDR1 and CDR2 are SGHNT and YYREEE (reference sequence). CDR3 length: 14 residues. CDR3 amino acids: CASSLRRNDSPLHF. The CDR3 bases are TGTGCCAGCAGCTTGAGGAGGAATGATTCACCCCTCCACTTT.

The chain recombines TRBV5-5 with TRBJ2-1; TRBD1 is a possible D gene (6 bases). The CDR3 sequence is 13 residues long. The V end lost 4 bases, the J end lost 6 bases, and 11 bases lay between the germline ends. Germline V lookup: CDR1 SGHKS, CDR2 YYEKEE (reference sequence). The CDR3 region has the DNA TGTGCCAGCAGCGTTGGGACAACCAATGAGCAGTTCTTC. Protein product: CASSVGTTNEQFF. Filled out from reference TRBV5-5 and TRBJ2-1, the complete variable domain reads DAGVTQSPTHLIKTRGQQVTLRCSPISGHKSVSWYQQVLGQGPQFIFQYYEKEERGRGNFPDRFSARQFPNYSSELNVNALLLGDSALYLCASSVGTTNEQFFGPGTRLTVL.

This clone was detected only a few times. Additional DNA sequences in this sample encode the identical CDR3. The chain recombines TRBV3-1 (or the pseudogene TRBV3-2) with TRBJ1-3, with unresolved D. Deletions cut 1 base from V and 3 bases from J, with 1 base between. Germline loops: CDR1 LGHDT, CDR2 YNNKEL (reference sequence). The CDR3 sequence is 12 residues long. CDR3 coding DNA: TGTGCCAGCAGCCAAGGTGGAAACACCATATATTTT. Protein: CASSQGGNTIYF.

The J gene is TRBJ2-1, the V gene TRBV3-1 (or the pseudogene TRBV3-2); 11 bases line up with TRBD2. The CDR3 is 17 residues long. J gave up 6 bases and V 5 bases, and 12 bases lay outside the gene matches. Germline loops: CDR1 LGHDT, CDR2 YNNKEL (reference sequence). Here the CDR3 DNA reads TGTGCCAGCAGCTTCACTAGCGGGAGATCTAGGGCCAATGAGCAGTTCTTC. Protein sequence: CASSFTSGRSRANEQFF.

The genes are TRBV19 and TRBJ2-3; 7 bases match TRBD2. The CDR3 sequence is 15 residues long. The ends lost 1 base at V and 2 bases at J; junction bases unmatched: 3. The germline CDR1 and CDR2 sequences are LNHDA and SQIVND (reference sequence). CDR3 in DNA: TGTGCCAGTAGTATAGTGGGAGGGAACACAGATACGCAGTATTTT. Encoded protein: CASSIVGGNTDTQYF.

This clone was counted a few times. The rearrangement links TRBV28 to TRBJ1-5; no firm D call. The V gene's germline CDR1 is MDHEN and CDR2 SYDVKM. V lost 5 bases to trimming and J lost 6 bases, with 14 bases between them. The CDR3 is 14 amino acids. The CDR3 bases are TGTGCCAGCAGTCCCCCGGAAGGGAGTCAGCCCCAGCATTTT. Residues: CASSPPEGSQPQHF.

The chain links TRBV24-1 to TRBJ2-1; unclear D gene. This CDR3 spans 13 amino acids. Germline V gene data show CDR1 as KGHDR and CDR2 as SFDVKD. Trimming pared 3 bases from V and 10 bases from J, leaving 12 bases between. CDR3 protein: CATSDPLAHEQFF. In DNA, the CDR3 is TGTGCCACCAGTGATCCGTTAGCACACGAGCAGTTCTTC.

In DNA form, the CDR3 reads TGTGCCAGCAGCTTAGCCCCCTCCAATTCCGGCTATGGCTACACCTTC. Protein: CASSLAPSNSGYGYTF. V gene TRBV11-1 combines with J gene TRBJ1-2; no clear D gene. V lost 0 bases to trimming and J lost 4 bases, with 15 bases between them. Looked up from germline, CDR1 is SGHAT and CDR2 is FQDESV (reference sequence). The CDR3 is 16 amino acids.

The chain joins TRBV19 to TRBJ2-2; TRBD1 or TRBD2 may be the D gene (6 bases each). The V end lost 7 bases, the J end lost 6 bases, and 18 bases lay between the germline ends. This CDR3 is built from 15 residues. From germline, CDR1 is LNHDA and CDR2 SQIVND (reference sequence). The CDR3 region has the DNA TGTGCCAGTAACTATCAGGCGGGGACACCCGGGGAGCTGTTTTTT. Its translation is CASNYQAGTPGELFF.

This clone was counted only a few times. Here the CDR3 reads CASSYPGDGYTF. The CDR3 DNA reads as TGTGCCAGCAGTTACCCCGGGGATGGCTACACCTTC. V is TRBV6-5 and J is TRBJ1-2; the D is unclear. CDR3 length: 12 residues. Trimming took off 2 bases at V and 6 bases at J, with 7 bases between the two ends. Germline assignment: CDR1 MNHEY and CDR2 SVGAGI.

This clone was counted once. V and J are TRBV2 and TRBJ2-7; D may be TRBD2 (5 bases). There are 15 residues in the CDR3. V gave up 8 bases and J gave up 4 bases, with 21 bases separating them. The germline CDR1 and CDR2 sequences are SNHLY and FYNNEI. The CDR3 sequence: CASVIERSTLYEQYF. The CDR3 DNA sequence: TGTGCCAGCGTTATTGAGCGGTCAACTTTATACGAGCAGTACTTC.

The chain combines TRBV28 with TRBJ2-1; either TRBD1 or TRBD2 may supply D (7 bases each). This CDR3 region has 14 residues. Trimming cost V 11 bases and J 4 bases, with 18 bases left between them. Germline assignment: CDR1 MDHEN and CDR2 SYDVKM. Written as DNA, the CDR3 is TGTGCCGTTCAGGGGGGGGTGGTTTACAATGAGCAGTTCTTC. It is translated as CAVQGGVVYNEQFF.

CDR3 bases: TGTGCCAGCAGCCGGGGGAGAGGAACAGGGAAGGGGAATGAGCAGTTCTTC. Its protein product is CASSRGRGTGKGNEQFF. The genes are TRBV14 and TRBJ2-1, with D perhaps matching TRBD1 (6 bases). CDR1 is SGHDN and CDR2 is FVKESK in the germline V gene. Between the trimmed V and J ends, which lost 4 bases and 7 bases, there was a span of 23 bases. The CDR3 length is 17 residues.

This chain links TRBV7-6 with TRBJ1-2; D might be TRBD1 (6 bases). The CDR3 is 13 residues long. V lost 5 bases and J lost 6, with 13 bases in between. The germline CDR1 and CDR2 sequences are SGHVS and FNYEAQ. CDR3 nucleotide sequence: TGTGCCAGCAGCCTCAGGGGATGGAATGGCTACACCTTC. Translated: CASSLRGWNGYTF. Drawing the rest from reference TRBV7-6 and TRBJ1-2, the complete variable domain is GAGVSQSPRYKVTKRGQDVALRCDPISGHVSLYWYRQALGQGPEFLTYFNYEAQQDKSGLPNDRFSAERPEGSISTLTIQRTEQRDSAMYRCASSLRGWNGYTFGSGTRLTVV.